Sequencing of this TCR beta chain was carried out in a study of T cell responses to AZD1222 COVID-19 vaccine. The germline V gene encodes CDR1 SNHLY and CDR2 FYNNEI. V was pared by 7 bases and J by 4 bases, with 19 bases between. This CDR3 has 15 residues. Details on this clone: Antigen unknown.

Method: immunoSEQ multiplex PCR; TCRdb's copy keeps in-frame clones and lacks some. The data show 200,000 or so clones, 90% to 95% seen once. Study-level results: Clonal diversity may have been underestimated in mostly white British donors. Increased Spike-specific TCR breadth and depth were observed after two AZD1222 doses.

This sequence was found in an adult in good health. The genes are TRBV2 and TRBJ2-5; possible D gene TRBD2, 6 bases. This sample comprised peripheral blood, obtained on day 0 of AZD1222 vaccination. The CDR3 region is CASKGRSGSRETQYF. CDR3 DNA sequence: TGTGCCAGCAAAGGGCGTAGCGGATCCAGAGAGACCCAGTACTTC.